The sequence of this TCR beta chain was determined in a study of T cells in Graves' hyperthyroidism and ophthalmopathy. Study-level points and caveats: Blood also carried most thyroid clonotypes expanded above 0.001. Patients with ophthalmopathy were separated from those with stable hyperthyroidism by a 13 V-J model.

The cohort's ophthalmopathy patients, a group with duration under 3 months, had a Clinical Activity Score of at least 3 and a NOSPECS grade of at least 4. A roughly 9.3 ml volume of fresh peripheral blood provided the PBMCs. V was shortened by 0 bases and J by 4 bases, with 21 bases between the two germline ends. CDR3 length: 17 amino acids. Germline values: CDR1 DFQATT, CDR2 SNEGSKA (reference sequence). TCR beta CDR3 sequences were amplified from RNA transcripts. A first-round RT-PCR of the TCR CDR3 used the HTBI primer set. One entry per CDR3 protein results from TCRdb running MiXCR on the multiplex PCR reads. This sample has hundreds of thousands of distinct CDR3 sequences, with 20% to 25% found just once. In this sample, this clonotype turned up many times. The target antigen is unknown.

This chain joins TRBV20-1 and TRBJ1-1; D may be TRBD1 (5 bases). The sequencing sample was made of blood. The source is a man aged 25 to 40 with Graves' ophthalmopathy. CDR3 sequence (DNA): TGCAGTGCTAGAGATGGAGGGGCACCCAGTCGGAGCACTGAAGCTTTCTTT. It specifies CSARDGGAPSRSTEAFF.